The entry below gives a single T cell receptor beta chain sequence along with its context. Antigen: not known. This sample is drawn from a study of T cell responses to AZD1222 COVID-19 vaccine. Overall study findings and caveats: Every sample of the repertoires postdated the peak T cell response.

Germline V gene data show CDR1 as SGDLS and CDR2 as YYNGEE. The CDR3 is 19 amino acids. J gave up 0 bases and V 2 bases, and 13 bases lay outside the gene matches. Clones were read by immunoSEQ multiplex PCR, and TCRdb kept only the in-frame ones, dropping some. The sample contains about 140,000 clones, over 90% of which appear only once. The V call is TRBV9, the J call TRBJ1-3, with TRBD1 matching over 8 bases. Sequencing used peripheral blood, obtained on day 0 of MenACWY control vaccination. The sequence was collected from an adult in good health. The CDR3 loop reads CASSVQGARGPFSGNTIYF. CDR3 nucleotides: TGTGCCAGCAGCGTCCAGGGGGCACGGGGGCCCTTCTCTGGAAACACCATATATTTT.